Given below is one T cell receptor (beta chain) in context. The antigen is not known. The data stem from a study of yellow fever vaccine responses in identical twins. Study results and caveats: Twins' T cell vaccine responses reportedly looked partly convergent, partly personalized.

TCRdb re-analysed the RT-PCR reads in MiXCR, keeping a single row per CDR3 protein. The sample holds under 20,000 distinct CDR3 sequences, around 65% seen once. CDR3 size: 14 residues. V lost 4 bases to trimming and J lost 3 bases; unmatched junction nucleotides: 3. Germline V gene lookup returns CDR1 SGHRS and CDR2 YFSETQ. The source was T cells from blood (PBMCs), unsorted or a sorted subset (not recorded which), collected before or after yellow fever vaccination (not recorded which). This clonotype was obtained from a woman between 18 and 29 years old who received the yellow fever vaccine. The chain has TRBV5-1 and TRBJ2-2; the match to TRBD1 covers 7 bases. CDR3 DNA sequence: TGCGCCAGCAGCCCGGGACAGCACACCGGGGAGCTGTTTTTT. Translation gives CASSPGQHTGELFF.